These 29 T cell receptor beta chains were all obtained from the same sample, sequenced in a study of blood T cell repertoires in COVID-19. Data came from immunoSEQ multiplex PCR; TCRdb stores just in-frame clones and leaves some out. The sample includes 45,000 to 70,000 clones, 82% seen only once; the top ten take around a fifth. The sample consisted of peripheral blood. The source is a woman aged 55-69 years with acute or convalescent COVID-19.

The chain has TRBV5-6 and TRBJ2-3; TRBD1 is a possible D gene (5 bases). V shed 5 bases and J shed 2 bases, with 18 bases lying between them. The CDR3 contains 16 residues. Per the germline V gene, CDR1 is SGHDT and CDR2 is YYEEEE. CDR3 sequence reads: CASRYGADRFTDTQYF. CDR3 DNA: TGTGCCAGCAGGTATGGGGCGGACCGATTCACAGATACGCAGTATTTT.

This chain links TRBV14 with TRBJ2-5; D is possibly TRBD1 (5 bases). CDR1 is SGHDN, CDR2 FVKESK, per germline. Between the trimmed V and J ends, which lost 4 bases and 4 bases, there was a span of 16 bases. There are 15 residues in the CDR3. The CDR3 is CASSPLTDRLETQYF. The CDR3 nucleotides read TGTGCCAGCAGCCCTCTCACCGACAGATTAGAGACCCAGTACTTC.

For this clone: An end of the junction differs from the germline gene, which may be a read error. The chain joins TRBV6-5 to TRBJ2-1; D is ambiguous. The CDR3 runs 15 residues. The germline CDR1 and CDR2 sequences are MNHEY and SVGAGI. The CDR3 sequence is CASSDSWSSYNEQFF. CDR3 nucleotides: TGTGCCAGCAGTGACTCCTGGAGCTCCTACAATGAGCAGTTCTTC.

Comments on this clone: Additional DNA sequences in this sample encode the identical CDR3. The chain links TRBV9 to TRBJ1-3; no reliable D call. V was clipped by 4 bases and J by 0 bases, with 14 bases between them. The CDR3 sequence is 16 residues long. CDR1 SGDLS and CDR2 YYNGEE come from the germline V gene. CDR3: CASSFGTGVSGNTIYF. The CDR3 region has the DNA TGTGCCAGCAGCTTTGGAACCGGAGTCTCTGGAAACACCATATATTTT.

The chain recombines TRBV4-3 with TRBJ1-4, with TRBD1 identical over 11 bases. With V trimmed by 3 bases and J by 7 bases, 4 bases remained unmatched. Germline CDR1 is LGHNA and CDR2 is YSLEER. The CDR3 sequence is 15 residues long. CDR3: CASSQGTGGGEKLFF. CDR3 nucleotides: TGCGCCAGCAGCCAGGGGACAGGGGGGGGTGAAAAACTGTTTTTT.

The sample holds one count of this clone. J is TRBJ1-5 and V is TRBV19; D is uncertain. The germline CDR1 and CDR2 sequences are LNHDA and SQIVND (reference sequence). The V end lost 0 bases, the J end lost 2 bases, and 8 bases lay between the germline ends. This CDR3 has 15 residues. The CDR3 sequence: CASSIDPVGNQPQHF. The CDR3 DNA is TGTGCCAGTAGTATAGACCCGGTGGGCAATCAGCCCCAGCATTTT.

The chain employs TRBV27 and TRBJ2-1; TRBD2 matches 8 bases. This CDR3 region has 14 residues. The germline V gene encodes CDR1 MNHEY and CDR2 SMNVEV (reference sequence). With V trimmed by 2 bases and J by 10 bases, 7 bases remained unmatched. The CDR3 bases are TGTGCCAGCAGTTTACAGGGACTAGTTAACGAGCAGTTCTTC. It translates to CASSLQGLVNEQFF.

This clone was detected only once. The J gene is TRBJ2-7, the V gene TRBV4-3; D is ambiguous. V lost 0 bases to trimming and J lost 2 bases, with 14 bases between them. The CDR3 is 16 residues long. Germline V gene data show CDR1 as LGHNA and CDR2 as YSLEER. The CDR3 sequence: CASSQDFRQAPYEQYF. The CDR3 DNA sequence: TGCGCCAGCAGCCAAGATTTTAGGCAGGCGCCCTACGAGCAGTACTTC.

The chain's CDR3 is CASSLPNRVMEQFF. The CDR3 DNA follows: TGTGCCAGCAGCTTGCCGAACAGGGTAATGGAGCAGTTCTTC. The chain recombines TRBV5-4 with TRBJ2-1, with D possibly matching TRBD1 (6 bases). The germline V gene encodes CDR1 SGHNT and CDR2 YYREEE (reference sequence). V gave up 1 base and J gave up 10 bases, with 15 bases separating them. The CDR3 is 14 amino acids. Supplemented by reference TRBV5-4 and TRBJ2-1, the full variable domain reads ETGVTQSPTHLIKTRGQQVTLRCSSQSGHNTVSWYQQALGQGPQFIFQYYREEENGRGNFPPRFSGLQFPNYSSELNVNALELDDSALYLCASSLPNRVMEQFFGPGTRLTVL.

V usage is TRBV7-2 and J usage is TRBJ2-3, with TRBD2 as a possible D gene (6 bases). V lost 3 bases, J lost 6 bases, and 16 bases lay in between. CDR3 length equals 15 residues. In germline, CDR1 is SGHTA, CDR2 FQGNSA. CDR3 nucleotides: TGTGCCAGCAGCTTGGATACCCGACGGGGGGATACGCAGTATTTT. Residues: CASSLDTRRGDTQYF.

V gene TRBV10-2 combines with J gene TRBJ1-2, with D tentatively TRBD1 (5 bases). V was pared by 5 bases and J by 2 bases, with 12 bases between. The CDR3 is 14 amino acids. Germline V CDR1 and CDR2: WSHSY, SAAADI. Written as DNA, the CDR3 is TGCGCCAGCAGTCCTGACAGTAGGAACTATGGCTACACCTTC. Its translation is CASSPDSRNYGYTF.

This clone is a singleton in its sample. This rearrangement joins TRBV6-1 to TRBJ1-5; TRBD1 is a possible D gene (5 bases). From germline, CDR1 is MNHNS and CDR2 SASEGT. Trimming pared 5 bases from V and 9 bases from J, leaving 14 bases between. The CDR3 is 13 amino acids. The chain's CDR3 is CASSYDTTGPQHF. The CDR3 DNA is TGTGCCAGCAGTTATGACACAACAGGGCCCCAGCATTTT.

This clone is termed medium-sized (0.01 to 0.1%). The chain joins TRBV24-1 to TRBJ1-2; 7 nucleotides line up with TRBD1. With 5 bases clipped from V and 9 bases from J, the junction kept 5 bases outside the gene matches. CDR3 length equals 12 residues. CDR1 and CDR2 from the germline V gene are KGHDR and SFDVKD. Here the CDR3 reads CATSGQGGSYTF. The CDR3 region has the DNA TGTGCCACCAGTGGACAGGGTGGAAGCTACACCTTC.

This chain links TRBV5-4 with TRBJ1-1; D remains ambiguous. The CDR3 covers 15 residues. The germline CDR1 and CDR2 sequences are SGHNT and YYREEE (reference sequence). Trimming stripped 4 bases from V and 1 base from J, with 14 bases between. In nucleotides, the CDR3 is TGTGCCAGCAGCACCGGACGGGATCCGAACACTGAAGCTTTCTTT. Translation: CASSTGRDPNTEAFF.

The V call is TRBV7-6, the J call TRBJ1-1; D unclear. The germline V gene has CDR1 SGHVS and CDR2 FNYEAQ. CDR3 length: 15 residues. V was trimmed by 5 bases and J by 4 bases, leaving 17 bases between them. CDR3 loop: CASSEEPSSGTEAFF. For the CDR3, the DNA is TGTGCCAGCAGCGAAGAACCGTCATCGGGCACTGAAGCTTTCTTT.

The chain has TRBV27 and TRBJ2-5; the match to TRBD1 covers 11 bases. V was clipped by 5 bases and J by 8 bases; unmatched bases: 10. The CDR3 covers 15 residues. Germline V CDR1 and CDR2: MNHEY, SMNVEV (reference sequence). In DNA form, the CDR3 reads TGTGCCAGCAGTCTTGGGACAGGGGGGGTGGAAACCCAGTACTTC. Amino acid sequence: CASSLGTGGVETQYF.

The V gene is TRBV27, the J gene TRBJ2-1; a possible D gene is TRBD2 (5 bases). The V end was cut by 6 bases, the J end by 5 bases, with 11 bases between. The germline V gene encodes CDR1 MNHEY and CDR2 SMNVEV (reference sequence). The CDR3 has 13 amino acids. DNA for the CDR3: TGTGCCAGCAGAATGACCGGGAACAATGAGCAGTTCTTC. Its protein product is CASRMTGNNEQFF.

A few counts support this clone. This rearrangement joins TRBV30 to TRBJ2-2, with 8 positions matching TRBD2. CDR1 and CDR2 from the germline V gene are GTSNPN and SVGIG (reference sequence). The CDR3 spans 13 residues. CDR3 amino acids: CGFRTSYTGELFF. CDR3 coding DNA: TGTGGATTTCGGACTAGCTACACCGGGGAGCTGTTTTTT.

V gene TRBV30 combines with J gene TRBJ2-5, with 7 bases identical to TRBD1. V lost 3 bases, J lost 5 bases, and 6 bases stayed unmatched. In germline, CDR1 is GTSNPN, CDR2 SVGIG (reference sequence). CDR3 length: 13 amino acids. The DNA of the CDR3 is TGTGCCTGGAGCGCGACAGGGTATGAGACCCAGTACTTC. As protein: CAWSATGYETQYF.

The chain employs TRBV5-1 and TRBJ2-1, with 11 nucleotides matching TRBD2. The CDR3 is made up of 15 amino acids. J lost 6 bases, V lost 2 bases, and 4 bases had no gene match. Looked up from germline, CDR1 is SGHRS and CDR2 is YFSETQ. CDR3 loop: CASSFSGGASNEQFF. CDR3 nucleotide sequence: TGCGCCAGCAGCTTTAGCGGGGGGGCAAGCAATGAGCAGTTCTTC. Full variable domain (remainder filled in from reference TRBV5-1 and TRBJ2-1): KAGVTQTPRYLIKTRGQQVTLSCSPISGHRSVSWYQQTPGQGLQFLFEYFSETQRNKGNFPGRFSGRQFSNSRSEMNVSTLELGDSALYLCASSFSGGASNEQFFGPGTRLTVL.

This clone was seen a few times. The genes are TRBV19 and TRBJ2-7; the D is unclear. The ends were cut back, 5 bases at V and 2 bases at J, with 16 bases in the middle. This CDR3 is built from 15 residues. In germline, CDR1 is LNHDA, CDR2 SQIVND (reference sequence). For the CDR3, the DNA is TGTGCCAGTAGTCAAAAGACACCCTTCACCTACGAGCAGTACTTC. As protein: CASSQKTPFTYEQYF.

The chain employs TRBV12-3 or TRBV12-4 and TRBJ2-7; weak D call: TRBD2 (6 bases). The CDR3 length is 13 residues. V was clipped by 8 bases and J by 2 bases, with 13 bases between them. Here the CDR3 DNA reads TGTGCCAGCGGCTTGGAGGGAGCCTACGAGCAGTACTTC. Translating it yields CASGLEGAYEQYF.

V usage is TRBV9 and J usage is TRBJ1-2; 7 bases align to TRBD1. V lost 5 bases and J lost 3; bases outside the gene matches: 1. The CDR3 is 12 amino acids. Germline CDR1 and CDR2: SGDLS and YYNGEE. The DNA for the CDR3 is TGTGCCAGCAGTACAGGGGACTATGGCTACACCTTC. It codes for CASSTGDYGYTF.

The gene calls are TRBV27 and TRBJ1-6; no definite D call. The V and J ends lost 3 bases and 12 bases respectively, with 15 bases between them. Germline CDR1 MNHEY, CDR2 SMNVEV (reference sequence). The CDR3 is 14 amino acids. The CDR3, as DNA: TGTGCCAGCAGTTTCGCACCCGGGTCTGGACCCCTCCACTTT. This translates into CASSFAPGSGPLHF.

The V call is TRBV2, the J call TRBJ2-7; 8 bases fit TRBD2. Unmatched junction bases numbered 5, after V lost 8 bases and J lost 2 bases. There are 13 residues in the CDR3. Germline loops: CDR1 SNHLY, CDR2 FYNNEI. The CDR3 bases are TGTGCCAGCCTTAGCGGGGAGACCTACGAGCAGTACTTC. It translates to CASLSGETYEQYF.

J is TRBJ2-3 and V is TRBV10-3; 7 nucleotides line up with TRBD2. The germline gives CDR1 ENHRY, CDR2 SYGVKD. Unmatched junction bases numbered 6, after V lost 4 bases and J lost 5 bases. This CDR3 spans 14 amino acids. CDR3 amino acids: CAISGGGWIDTQYF. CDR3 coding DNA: TGTGCCATCAGTGGCGGGGGTTGGATAGATACGCAGTATTTT.

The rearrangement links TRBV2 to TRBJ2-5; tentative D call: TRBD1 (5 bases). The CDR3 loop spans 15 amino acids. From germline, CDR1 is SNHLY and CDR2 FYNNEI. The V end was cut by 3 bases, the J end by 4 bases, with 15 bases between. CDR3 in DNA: TGTGCCAGCAGTGATAACCCAGGGATGGGAGAGACCCAGTACTTC. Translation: CASSDNPGMGETQYF. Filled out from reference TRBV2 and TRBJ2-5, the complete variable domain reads EPEVTQTPSHQVTQMGQEVILRCVPISNHLYFYWYRQILGQKVEFLVSFYNNEISEKSEIFDDQFSVERPDGSNFTLKIRSTKLEDSAMYFCASSDNPGMGETQYFGPGTRLLVL.

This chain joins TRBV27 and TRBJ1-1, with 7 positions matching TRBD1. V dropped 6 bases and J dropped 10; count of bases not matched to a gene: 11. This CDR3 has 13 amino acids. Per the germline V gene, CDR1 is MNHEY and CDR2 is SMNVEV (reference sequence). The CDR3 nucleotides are TGTGCCAGCAGAAAGGGGGACAGCCGCGGAGCTTTCTTT. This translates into CASRKGDSRGAFF.

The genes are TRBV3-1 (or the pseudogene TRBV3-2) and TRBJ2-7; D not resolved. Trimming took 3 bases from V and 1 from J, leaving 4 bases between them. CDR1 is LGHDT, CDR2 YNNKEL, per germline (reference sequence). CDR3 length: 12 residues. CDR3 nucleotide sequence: TGTGCCAGCAGCCACGTTTCCTACGAGCAGTACTTC. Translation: CASSHVSYEQYF.